The 9 T cell receptor beta chains below were found in one sample sequenced in a study of cytomegalovirus exposure and HLA in healthy donors. This PCR relied on a set of 60 Vbeta primers and 13 Jbeta primers. Profiled with immunoSEQ multiplex PCR; TCRdb holds only in-frame clones, not every one. The sample shows approximately 150,000 clones, about four fifths of them seen only once. Sequencing was done on a sample of PBMCs. These receptor sequences come from a woman aged 40 to 55 in good health and CMV-seropositive.

The chain carries TRBV6-5 and TRBJ2-7, with 8 bases identical to TRBD1. From germline, CDR1 is MNHEY and CDR2 SVGAGI. CDR3 length: 14 amino acids. V lost 8 bases to trimming and J lost 4 bases; unmatched junction nucleotides: 10. CDR3 in DNA: TGTGCCAGCTCCCCCACAGGGGGTTTTTACGAGCAGTACTTC. It is translated as CASSPTGGFYEQYF.

The chain links TRBV6-1 to TRBJ2-1, with 13 bases identical to TRBD2. The junction had 5 bases not matched to a gene; V was cut back by 8 bases and J by 4 bases. This CDR3 region has 15 residues. Germline V gene data show CDR1 as MNHNS and CDR2 as SASEGT. The CDR3 nucleotides read TGTGCCAGCCGGCCGGGACTAGCGGGGTACAATGAGCAGTTCTTC. This encodes CASRPGLAGYNEQFF.

The chain uses TRBV7-8 and TRBJ2-5; D unresolved. CDR1 is SGHVS and CDR2 is FQNEAQ in the germline V gene. V was pared by 3 bases and J by 1 base, with 6 bases between. This CDR3 region has 13 residues. In nucleotides, the CDR3 is TGTGCCAGCAGCTTCCAGTTCCAAGAGACCCAGTACTTC. Translated: CASSFQFQETQYF. Supplemented by reference TRBV7-8 and TRBJ2-5, the full variable domain reads GAGVSQSPRYKVAKRGQDVALRCDPISGHVSLFWYQQALGQGPEFLTYFQNEAQLDKSGLPSDRFFAERPEGSVSTLKIQRTQQEDSAVYLCASSFQFQETQYFGPGTRLLVL.

CDR3 sequence reads: CASSVGRGGAPTDTQYF. The CDR3 DNA sequence: TGTGCCAGCAGCGTAGGTCGGGGGGGCGCCCCCACAGATACGCAGTATTTT. V gene TRBV9 combines with J gene TRBJ2-3; the match to TRBD2 covers 8 bases. V was clipped by 0 bases and J by 2 bases; unmatched bases: 8. The CDR3 extends over 17 amino acids. CDR1 is SGDLS and CDR2 is YYNGEE in the germline V gene.

This clone was detected only a few times. One end of the junction fails to match germline, which may point to a read error. This rearrangement joins TRBV20-1 to TRBJ2-3; D not resolved. CDR1 is DFQATT, CDR2 SNEGSKA, per germline (reference sequence). The CDR3 is 11 residues long. CDR3 sequence (DNA): TGCAGTGGTAGAGCGAGAGATACGCAGTATTTT. It yields the protein CSGRARDTQYF.

The chain links TRBV5-6 to TRBJ1-3; TRBD1 might be the D (6 bases). Per the germline V gene, CDR1 is SGHDT and CDR2 is YYEEEE. Trimming stripped 1 base from V and 0 bases from J, with 11 bases between. CDR3 length: 16 residues. CDR3 bases: TGTGCCAGCAGCTTGCTGGACAGAGGCTCTGGAAACACCATATATTTT. It translates to CASSLLDRGSGNTIYF. Using reference TRBV5-6 and TRBJ1-3 for the parts outside the CDR3, the full variable domain is DAGVTQSPTHLIKTRGQQVTLRCSPKSGHDTVSWYQQALGQGPQFIFQYYEEEERQRGNFPDRFSGHQFPNYSSELNVNALLLGDSALYLCASSLLDRGSGNTIYFGEGSWLTVV.

V and J are TRBV6-6 and TRBJ2-1; D perhaps matches TRBD1 (7 bases). This CDR3 spans 15 amino acids. The V and J ends lost 9 bases and 4 bases respectively, with 19 bases between them. Germline V gene sequence: CDR1 MNHNY, CDR2 SVGAGI (reference sequence). The CDR3 spells CASSPQGGLYNEQFF. For the CDR3, the DNA is TGTGCCAGTTCCCCCCAGGGGGGTTTGTACAATGAGCAGTTCTTC.

The chain has TRBV7-9 and TRBJ2-6; 12 bases line up with TRBD1. The CDR3 has 17 residues. Germline-derived CDR1 and CDR2 are SEHNR and FQNEAQ (reference sequence). The ends lost 4 bases at V and 2 bases at J; junction bases unmatched: 3. The CDR3 is CASSSGQGAPGANVLTF. The CDR3 DNA is TGTGCCAGCAGCTCGGGACAGGGGGCCCCTGGGGCCAACGTCCTGACTTTC.

A few counts support this clone. Other DNA variants within this sample encode the same CDR3. The V gene is TRBV28, the J gene TRBJ1-1; D gene unclear. V lost 3 bases and J 2 bases, leaving 4 bases between the germline ends. The germline V gene has CDR1 MDHEN and CDR2 SYDVKM. This CDR3 has 12 residues. CDR3 region: CASSFRNTEAFF. DNA for the CDR3: TGTGCCAGCAGTTTCCGTAACACTGAAGCTTTCTTT. Using reference TRBV28 and TRBJ1-1 for the parts outside the CDR3, the full variable domain is DVKVTQSSRYLVKRTGEKVFLECVQDMDHENMFWYRQDPGLGLRLIYFSYDVKMKEKGDIPEGYSVSREKKERFSLILESASTNQTSMYLCASSFRNTEAFFGQGTRLTVV.